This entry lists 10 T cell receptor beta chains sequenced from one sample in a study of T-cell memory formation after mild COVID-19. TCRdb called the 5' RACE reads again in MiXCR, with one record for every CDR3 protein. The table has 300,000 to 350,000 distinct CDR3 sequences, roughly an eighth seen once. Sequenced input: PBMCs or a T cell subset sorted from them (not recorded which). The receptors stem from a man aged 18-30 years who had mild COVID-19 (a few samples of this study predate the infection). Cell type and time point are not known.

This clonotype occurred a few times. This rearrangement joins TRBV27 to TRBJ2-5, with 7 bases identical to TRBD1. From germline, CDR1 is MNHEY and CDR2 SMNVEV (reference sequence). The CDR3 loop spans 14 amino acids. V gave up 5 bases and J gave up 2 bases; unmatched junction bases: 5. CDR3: CASSKDRLQETQYF. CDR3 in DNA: TGTGCCAGCAGTAAGGACAGGCTACAAGAGACCCAGTACTTC.

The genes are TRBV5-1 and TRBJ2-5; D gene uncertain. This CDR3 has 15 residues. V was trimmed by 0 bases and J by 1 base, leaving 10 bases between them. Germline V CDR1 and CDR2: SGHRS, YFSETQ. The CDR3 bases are TGCGCCAGCAGCTTGGCTACAAAGATCCAAGAGACCCAGTACTTC. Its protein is CASSLATKIQETQYF.

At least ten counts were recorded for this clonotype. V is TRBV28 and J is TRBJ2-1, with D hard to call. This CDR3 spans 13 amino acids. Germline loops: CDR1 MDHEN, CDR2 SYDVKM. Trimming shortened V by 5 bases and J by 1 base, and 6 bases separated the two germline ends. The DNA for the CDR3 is TGTGCCAGCAGTACAGCATCCTACAATGAGCAGTTCTTC. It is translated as CASSTASYNEQFF.

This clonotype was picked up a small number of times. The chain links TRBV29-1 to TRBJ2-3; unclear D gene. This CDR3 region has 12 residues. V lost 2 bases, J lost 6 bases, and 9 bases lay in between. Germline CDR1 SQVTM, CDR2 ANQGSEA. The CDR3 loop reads CSVETGRDTQYF. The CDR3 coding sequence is TGCAGCGTTGAAACCGGGCGGGATACGCAGTATTTT.

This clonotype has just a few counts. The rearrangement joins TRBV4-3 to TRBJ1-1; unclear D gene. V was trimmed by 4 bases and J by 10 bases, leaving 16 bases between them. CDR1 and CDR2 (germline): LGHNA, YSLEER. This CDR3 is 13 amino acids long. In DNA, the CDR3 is TGCGCCAGCAGCCCGAATGAACAGATGGGAGCTTTCTTT. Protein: CASSPNEQMGAFF.

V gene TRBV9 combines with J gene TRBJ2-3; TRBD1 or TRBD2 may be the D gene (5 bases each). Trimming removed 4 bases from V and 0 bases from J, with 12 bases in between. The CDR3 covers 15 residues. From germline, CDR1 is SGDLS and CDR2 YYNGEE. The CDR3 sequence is CASSPGPTSTDTQYF. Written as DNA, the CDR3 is TGTGCCAGCAGCCCGGGACCGACTAGCACAGATACGCAGTATTTT.

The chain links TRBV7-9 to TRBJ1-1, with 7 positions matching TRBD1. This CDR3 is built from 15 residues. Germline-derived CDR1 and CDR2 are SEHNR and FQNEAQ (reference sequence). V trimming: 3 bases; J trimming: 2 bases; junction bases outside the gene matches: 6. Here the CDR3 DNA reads TGTGCCAGCAGCTTGAGACAGGGCCCTAACACTGAAGCTTTCTTT. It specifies CASSLRQGPNTEAFF.

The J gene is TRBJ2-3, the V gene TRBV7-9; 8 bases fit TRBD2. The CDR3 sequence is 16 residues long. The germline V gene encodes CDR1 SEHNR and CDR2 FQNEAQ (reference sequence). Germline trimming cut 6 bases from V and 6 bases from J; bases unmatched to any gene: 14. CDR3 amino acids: CASREGPAGAGDTQYF. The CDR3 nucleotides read TGTGCCAGCAGAGAGGGACCAGCGGGGGCTGGGGATACGCAGTATTTT.

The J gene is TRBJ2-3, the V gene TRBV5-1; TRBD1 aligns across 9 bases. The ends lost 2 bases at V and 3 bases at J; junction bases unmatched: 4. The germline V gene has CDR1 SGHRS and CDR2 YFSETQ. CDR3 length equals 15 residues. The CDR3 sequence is CASSFTGQGTDTQYF. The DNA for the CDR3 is TGCGCCAGCAGCTTTACAGGACAGGGGACAGATACGCAGTATTTT.

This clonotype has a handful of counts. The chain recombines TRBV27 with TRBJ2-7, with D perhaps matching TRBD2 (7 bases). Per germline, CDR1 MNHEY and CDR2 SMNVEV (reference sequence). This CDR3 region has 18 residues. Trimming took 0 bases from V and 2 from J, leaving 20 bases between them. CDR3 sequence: CASSLSIGGGGVTYEQYF. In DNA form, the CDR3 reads TGTGCCAGCAGTTTATCGATAGGTGGCGGGGGCGTAACCTACGAGCAGTACTTC.